This T cell receptor beta chain came from a study of blood T cells in healthy people across ages (dated by TCRdb to between 2014 and 2016). Describing the broader study: Template switching captured roughly one uniquely barcoded TCR beta cDNA molecule per two T cells in model experiments. To track age-related changes in TCR beta repertoire diversity, the study relied on deep sequencing normalized with unique cDNA molecular identifiers. The donors were divided into four age groups: young (average approximately 16 years), middle-aged (over 35), aged (around 67) and long-lived (more than 75). To avoid experimental bias, donors of different ages were randomly spread across the sequencing lanes. The study analyzed two additional independent replicas of 1 million unique cDNA reads from the same blood draw for two donors, one aged 18 to 29 and one aged 80 or older. General study outcomes and caveats: Observed TCR beta diversity correlated strongly with the percentage of naive T cells measured by flow cytometry. Total diversity estimates from one million sequenced T cells were considered lower bounds and underestimates. The CMV infection status of donors was not known, potentially confounding age-related changes in expanded clonotypes. Observed TCR beta diversity per million T cells fell roughly linearly with age, and a significant reduction was already apparent by age around 36. Compared with the aged group, more naive CD4+ T cells, fewer expanded clones and increased TCR diversity were shown by the long-lived group, suggesting age selection. Since profiling was done on bulk unsorted PBMCs, naive and antigen-experienced compartments could not be conclusively compared.

This clonotype showed up many times. Its binding antigen is unknown. The sample holds no much larger clone one base away, and base qualities are not on file. The CDR3 contains 14 residues, cysteine and phenylalanine counted. The sequence is cut down to CDR3 DNA, 42 bases in frame from base 1. Relative to germline, V is 1 base shorter and J is 0 bases shorter, with 6 bases between their ends. Library preparation employed 5' RACE. The instrument given in TCRdb is Illumina HiSeq 2500. A second roughly 7 to 11 cycle PCR used a sample-barcoded 5' primer and a J-beta primer mix. A unique molecular identifier was introduced onto each TCR beta cDNA molecule by a template-switch 5' adaptor carrying 12 random nucleotides. Each sample yielded at least 2.5 million CDR3-containing paired-end reads. The Mint cDNA synthesis kit, primed by a TRBC-specific oligonucleotide, was used to synthesize first-strand cDNA from all RNA. Following uracil-DNA glycosylase treatment, all cDNA underwent a first 18-cycle PCR with the universal primers M1SS and BC2_uni_R. On the study's bioinformatics: Normalization of each sample was performed by random selection of 1 million high-quality reads, each carrying a distinct molecular identifier. Instead of being binned into consensus sequences, reads that shared molecular identifiers were thrown out. MiTCR, set to a Q25 quality threshold and the strictest error-elimination algorithm, was used for CDR3 identification, clonotype clustering and error correction. Lower-bound total TCR beta diversity was estimated with a nonparametric unseen species model using Euler transformation. TCRdb reprocessed the public reads (quality trimming at Q25 with fastp, clone calling with MiXCR) and kept in-frame beta chains. CDR3 protein sequences are deduplicated, and each keeps its most common genes and DNA. These V and J calls originate from TCRdb's pipeline instead of the authors' own analysis. The table for this sample lists 1.5 million to 2 million distinct CDR3 sequences; roughly 27% of them were counted only once. The top ten hold more than 6% of the sample.

Systemically healthy Caucasian individuals from Russia, around 38 in total and aged roughly 6 to 100 years, were included as donors. Around 9.7 milliliters of peripheral blood were collected from each donor into EDTA-treated Vacutainer tubes. PBMCs were isolated by Ficoll-Paque density-gradient centrifugation, with at least 6.5 million obtained per sample. Total RNA, at least 5 micrograms per sample, was extracted from PBMCs with Trizol reagent. The percentages of naive CD45RAhigh/CD27high T cells were determined by flow cytometry on a PBMC aliquot from every donor. Recombination linked TRBV12-3 or TRBV12-4 to TRBJ2-5; no D gene call is confident. The sample taken for sequencing was blood. The clonotype was recovered from a woman in her twenties or thirties in good health. The CDR3 loop reads CASSLGRNQETQYF. The DNA reads as follows: TGTGCCAGCAGTTTAGGAAGGAACCAAGAGACCCAGTACTTC.